This TCR beta chain was profiled in a study of blood T cell repertoires in COVID-19. Losses at the gene ends were 3 bases for V and 0 bases for J; bases not matched to a gene: 3. This CDR3 has 16 amino acids. The V gene's germline CDR1 is SGHVS and CDR2 FNYEAQ. The table lists this clone with a count of one. The repertoire was sequenced with immunoSEQ multiplex PCR; TCRdb's copy has only in-frame clones and lacks some. There are fewer than 200,000 clones in the sample; roughly 81% occur only once, and 7.5% to 8% lies in the top ten. The clonotype comes from a man in his forties who had recovered from COVID-19. The sequencing sample was made of peripheral blood. The V and J genes are TRBV7-6 and TRBJ1-3, with 9 positions matching TRBD1. The CDR3 bases are TGTGCCAGCAGCTTGGGACAGGGTCTCTCTGGAAACACCATATATTTT. Translating gives CASSLGQGLSGNTIYF.